The 8 T cell receptor beta chains below were found in one sample sequenced in a study of T cells after yellow fever vaccination. TCRdb re-called the 5' RACE reads with MiXCR, one entry per CDR3 protein. The repertoire holds roughly 32,000 distinct CDR3 sequences, with approximately 6.6% as singletons. Sequencing used PBMCs, either bulk or a sorted T-cell subset (CD4+, CD8+, memory, or dextramer-sorted; not recorded which), obtained on the day of the first yellow fever vaccination. These TCRs come from a man between 18 and 35 years old who received the YFV17D yellow fever vaccine.

This clonotype was counted ten times or more. The genes are TRBV3-1 and TRBJ2-5; tentatively, D is TRBD2 (6 bases). The V gene lost 4 bases and the J gene lost 7 bases, with 16 bases spanning the gap. Germline CDR1 reads LGHDT; CDR2 reads YNNKEL (reference sequence). The CDR3 sequence is 14 residues long. The CDR3 region has the DNA TGTGCCAGCAGCCCCGGGACTGACGGGAGGACCCAGTACTTC. This encodes CASSPGTDGRTQYF.

This clonotype was observed at least ten times. The V gene is TRBV5-8, the J gene TRBJ2-3; tentatively, D is TRBD2 (6 bases). V shed 4 bases and J shed 0 bases, with 9 bases lying between them. This CDR3 is built from 14 residues. Germline values: CDR1 SGHTS, CDR2 YDEGEE. CDR3 coding DNA: TGTGCCAGCAGCGTCGGGGGAAGCACAGATACGCAGTATTTT. Translating gives CASSVGGSTDTQYF.

This clonotype was counted many times. The J gene is TRBJ1-5, the V gene TRBV4-2; D is uncertain. Trimming shortened V by 0 bases and J by 7 bases, and 10 bases separated the two germline ends. The CDR3 is 14 amino acids. In germline, CDR1 is LGHNA, CDR2 YNFKEQ. The CDR3 loop reads CASSQEEGAQPQHF. CDR3 DNA: TGTGCCAGCAGCCAAGAGGAGGGAGCCCAGCCCCAGCATTTT.

The gene calls are TRBV5-1 and TRBJ2-3, with TRBD1 as a possible D gene (5 bases). There are 13 residues in the CDR3. Germline assignment: CDR1 SGHRS and CDR2 YFSETQ. V was cut by 5 bases and J by 4 bases, with 11 bases left in between. CDR3 region: CASRAGPADTQYF. The CDR3, as DNA: TGCGCCAGCAGGGCAGGGCCAGCAGATACGCAGTATTTT.

For this clonotype: A much larger clone lies a single base off, so this may be a read error. The rearrangement joins TRBV3-1 to TRBJ1-1; maybe TRBD1 (6 bases). The CDR3 length is 13 residues. CDR1 LGHDT and CDR2 YNNKEL come from the germline V gene (reference sequence). The CDR3 DNA reads TGTGCCAGCAGCCGGACAGAAGGAACTGAAGATTTCTTT. Translation gives CASSRTEGTEDFF.

This clonotype was seen at least ten times. The chain links TRBV12-3 or TRBV12-4 to TRBJ1-1, with TRBD1 matching 8 bases. V lost 5 bases, J lost 5 bases, and 7 bases stayed unmatched. This CDR3 contains 14 residues. Here the CDR3 DNA reads TGTGCCAGCAGTCCGCAGGGGGCCCCAACTGAAGCTTTCTTT. Amino acids: CASSPQGAPTEAFF.

This clonotype was seen only a few times. CDR3: CASTFAGTIEQFF. The DNA for the CDR3 is TGTGCCAGCACGTTCGCCGGGACAATTGAGCAGTTCTTC. The chain couples TRBV5-4 to TRBJ2-1; D is perhaps TRBD1 (6 bases). CDR3 length equals 13 residues. Trimming removed 6 bases from V and 9 bases from J, with 16 bases in between. Germline loops: CDR1 SGHNT, CDR2 YYREEE (reference sequence).

This chain joins TRBV19 and TRBJ1-5; 7 bases are a match to TRBD1. The J segment lost 5 bases and the V segment lost 7 bases, leaving 23 bases of the junction unmatched. The CDR3 contains 19 residues. Looked up from germline, CDR1 is LNHDA and CDR2 is SQIVND (reference sequence). The CDR3 DNA follows: TGTGCCAGTACCAATTGGGAGACAGGGTGGCTAGGAGGCTATCAGCCCCAGCATTTT. Amino acids: CASTNWETGWLGGYQPQHF.